This TCR beta chain was sequenced during a study of control samples from healthy donors and cancer patients. Sequenced by immunoSEQ multiplex PCR; TCRdb stores in-frame clones only, minus some. This sample yields 60,000 to 75,000 clones, of which over 80% are seen a single time; more than 15% belongs to the top ten. From germline, CDR1 is MDHEN and CDR2 SYDVKM. The CDR3 is 14 residues long. V shed 5 bases and J 6 bases; nucleotides not matched to a gene: 7. Sequenced material: blood. The source of this sequence is a man in his sixties in good health. The chain is built from TRBV28 and TRBJ2-1, with 7 positions matching TRBD1. The CDR3 spells CASSRQGARNEQFF. The CDR3 region has the DNA TGTGCCAGCAGTCGACAGGGAGCCCGCAATGAGCAGTTCTTC.